The rows below give T cell receptor beta chains drawn from one sample of a study of cytomegalovirus exposure and HLA in healthy donors. Measured with immunoSEQ multiplex PCR; TCRdb has only the in-frame clones, and not every one. The data hold about 240,000 clones, with about 86% observed a single time. Sample: PBMCs. The receptors originated from a woman aged 55-70 years in good health and CMV-seropositive. Both conserved end residues are part of each CDR3. The D gene is left open where the match is weak. A row's size may be missing; if present it is once, few, many or a size class.

>TRBJ1-5|NA|TRBV27|NA
CASSLYISDQPQHF
TGTGCCAGCAGTTTATATATTTCGGATCAGCCCCAGCATTTT
>TRBJ2-1|once|TRBV2|NA
CASSEGLSSYNEQFF
TGTGCCAGCAGTGAGGGGCTCAGCTCCTACAATGAGCAGTTCTTC
>TRBJ2-7|few|TRBV10-1|TRBD2
CASSVASGRAGSYEQYF
TGCGCCAGCAGTGTAGCTAGCGGGAGGGCCGGTTCCTACGAGCAGTACTTC
>TRBJ1-2|NA|TRBV2|NA
CASSTNSYGYTF
TGTGCCAGCAGTACCAACAGCTATGGCTACACCTTC
>TRBJ1-2|NA|TRBV5-1|NA
CASSSDSPDNYGYTF
TGCGCCAGCAGCTCAGACAGCCCCGATAACTATGGCTACACCTTC
>TRBJ1-1|NA|TRBV7-9|NA
CASSQSGHTEAFF
TGTGCCAGCAGCCAGAGCGGCCACACTGAAGCTTTCTTT
>TRBJ2-7|NA|TRBV15|TRBD2
CATSRPTRTSGAYEQYF
TGTGCCACCAGCAGACCAACGAGGACTAGCGGGGCCTACGAGCAGTACTTC
>TRBJ2-5|NA|TRBV11-3|TRBD1
CASSLTGGIQETQYF
TGTGCCAGCAGCTTAACAGGGGGAATCCAAGAGACCCAGTACTTC
>TRBJ1-4|once|TRBV9|NA
CASSPGAGGKLFF
TGTGCCAGCAGTCCCGGGGCCGGGGGAAAACTGTTTTTT
>TRBJ1-1|once|TRBV4-1|TRBD1
CASSQVYRGETEAFF
TGCGCCAGCAGCCAAGTTTACAGGGGCGAAACTGAAGCTTTCTTT
>TRBJ2-4|NA|TRBV5-1|TRBD1
CASSPTGTAKNIQYF
TGCGCCAGCAGCCCGACAGGGACGGCCAAAAACATTCAGTACTTC
>TRBJ2-2|NA|TRBV29-1|NA
CSVWGPRDGELFF
TGCAGCGTTTGGGGGCCTCGTGACGGGGAGCTGTTTTTT
>TRBJ2-2|NA|TRBV7-9|NA
CAFGVATGELFF
TGTGCCTTCGGGGTAGCGACCGGGGAGCTGTTTTTT
>TRBJ2-7|NA|TRBV18|NA
CASSPLEWKDEQYF
TGTGCCAGCTCACCTTTGGAGTGGAAGGACGAGCAGTACTTC
>TRBJ2-3|NA|TRBV5-4|NA
CASSLTELSTDTQYF
TGTGCCAGCAGCCTTACCGAACTTAGCACAGATACGCAGTATTTT
>TRBJ1-4|once|TRBV6-5|TRBD1
CASSLQGALEKLFF
TGTGCCAGCAGTCTCCAGGGGGCGTTGGAAAAACTGTTTTTT
>TRBJ1-6|NA|TRBV4-1|TRBD1
CASSHLRPRDRYSALHF
TGCGCCAGCAGCCACCTACGGCCTCGGGACAGATATTCTGCCCTCCACTTT
>TRBJ1-2|NA|TRBV9|TRBD1
CASSVAQGAFGYTF
TGTGCCAGCAGCGTAGCTCAGGGGGCGTTTGGCTACACCTTC
>TRBJ1-6|NA|TRBV7-2|NA
CASSSRDLHSPLHF
TGTGCCAGCAGCTCACGCGACTTACATTCACCCCTCCACTTT
>TRBJ2-7|NA|TRBV5-4|NA
CASSLNRALDEQYF
TGTGCCAGCAGTTTGAACAGGGCCCTTGACGAGCAGTACTTC
>TRBJ1-1|few|TRBV19|NA
CASSIEGRATEAFF
TGTGCCAGTAGTATAGAGGGCAGGGCCACTGAAGCTTTCTTT
>TRBJ2-5|few|TRBV5-3|TRBD2
CARSLPSGYVETQYF
TGTGCCAGAAGCTTACCTAGCGGTTACGTCGAGACCCAGTACTTC
>TRBJ2-7|NA|TRBV19|TRBD1
CASRGQGIYEQYF
TGTGCCAGTAGGGGACAGGGGATCTACGAGCAGTACTTC
>TRBJ1-4|NA|TRBV5-6|NA
CASSPDSDANEKLFF
TGTGCCAGCAGTCCCGACAGTGATGCTAATGAAAAACTGTTTTTT
>TRBJ2-1|NA|TRBV6-5|TRBD1
CASRGTATYNEQFF
TGTGCCAGCAGAGGGACAGCTACCTACAATGAGCAGTTCTTC
>TRBJ2-7|NA|TRBV14|NA
CASRLTGTYEQYF
TGTGCCAGCAGGCTAACAGGGACCTACGAGCAGTACTTC
>TRBJ2-7|NA|TRBV7-3|NA
CASSLIGSSYEQYF
TGTGCCAGCAGCTTAATCGGGAGCTCCTACGAGCAGTACTTC
>TRBJ1-2|NA|TRBV18|NA
CASSPDTEGYTF
TGTGCCAGCTCACCGGACACCGAGGGCTACACCTTC
>TRBJ2-7|NA|TRBV6-6|NA
CASSYPGAAYEQYF
TGTGCCAGCAGTTACCCGGGAGCGGCCTACGAGCAGTACTTC
>TRBJ2-1|NA|TRBV11-2|TRBD2
CASTGSSGSYNEQFF
TGTGCCAGCACGGGGTCTAGCGGAAGCTACAATGAGCAGTTCTTC
>TRBJ2-7|NA|TRBV2|TRBD2
CASSPTSGRLYEQYF
TGTGCCAGCAGTCCCACTAGCGGGAGACTGTACGAGCAGTACTTC
>TRBJ2-2|NA|TRBV2|NA
CASSGSSGGDTGELFF
TGTGCCAGCAGTGGGTCCTCAGGAGGGGACACCGGGGAGCTGTTTTTT
>TRBJ2-1|NA|TRBV5-1|TRBD2
CASRGTSGLEQFF
TGCGCCAGCAGGGGGACTAGCGGGCTTGAGCAGTTCTTC
>TRBJ2-1|NA|TRBV10-2|TRBD2
CASGRLAGGGEQFF
TGCGCCAGCGGCAGACTAGCGGGAGGCGGTGAGCAGTTCTTC
>TRBJ1-5|few|TRBV30|TRBD1
CASGQGYQPQHF
TGTGCCTCGGGACAGGGATATCAGCCCCAGCATTTT
>TRBJ1-4|NA|TRBV4-2|TRBD1
CASSQDPQGGATNEKLFF
TGTGCCAGCAGCCAAGATCCGCAGGGGGGCGCAACTAATGAAAAACTGTTTTTT
>TRBJ1-3|NA|TRBV19|NA
CATQEGGGSGNTIYF
TGTGCCACCCAAGAAGGGGGGGGCTCTGGAAACACCATATATTTT
>TRBJ1-2|NA|TRBV5-5|NA
CASSLLGVVDTYGYTF
TGTGCCAGCAGCTTGCTGGGCGTGGTTGATACCTATGGCTACACCTTC
>TRBJ1-2|once|TRBV5-1|NA
CASSLGGVLVSTANYGYTF
TGCGCCAGCAGCTTGGGGGGCGTGTTAGTGTCGACAGCCAACTATGGCTACACCTTC
>TRBJ2-5|NA|TRBV5-1|TRBD2
CASSLGGGRDETQYF
TGCGCCAGCAGCTTGGGGGGCGGGAGAGATGAGACCCAGTACTTC
>TRBJ2-7|NA|TRBV6-1|NA
CASNQDRSWNF
TGTGCCAGCAATCAAGACAGGTCTTGGAACTTC
>TRBJ2-3|NA|TRBV4-1|TRBD2
CASSSTGLLTDTQYF
TGCGCCAGCAGCTCCACGGGACTACTCACAGATACGCAGTATTTT
>TRBJ2-5|NA|TRBV5-4|TRBD2
CASSPIGGLAEETQYF
TGTGCCAGCAGCCCGATCGGAGGACTAGCGGAAGAGACCCAGTACTTC